The rows below give T cell receptor beta chains drawn from one sample of a study of shared clonotypes between healthy human individuals. Only in-frame clones appear in the TCRdb table, and some are missing; sequencing was by immunoSEQ multiplex PCR. Of roughly 2.1 million clones in the sample, about 93% were seen once. Input material: naive CD8+ T cells from PBMCs. These receptors were obtained from a man between 18 and 29 years old in good health. Some clones in this sample may be carry-over from other donors' samples. CDR3s include the opening cysteine and the closing phenylalanine or tryptophan.

TRBJ2-1 | TRBV28 | CASSFNINEQFF
TRBJ2-1 | TRBV5-4 | CASSWKRERGNEQFF
TRBJ2-3 | TRBV9 | CASGDRTSTDTQYF
TRBJ2-1 | TRBV7-9 | CASSPGTSGTYNEQFF
TRBJ2-3 | TRBV28 | CASSLGGLDTDTQYF
TRBJ1-2 | TRBV28 | CASSHPGHEEHWYGYTF
TRBJ2-7 | TRBV27 | CASSPGTSGSNEQYF
TRBJ2-7 | TRBV13 | CASSLMGAHEQYF
TRBJ1-1 | TRBV4-1 | CASSQGPGAFTEAFF
TRBJ2-7 | TRBV2 | CASTQGGQPHEQYF
TRBJ2-3 | TRBV7-3 | CASSLVGGHTDTQYF
TRBJ1-1 | TRBV5-1 | CASSYPQGGRTEAFF
TRBJ2-7 | TRBV28 | CAIAAGEKGYEQYF
TRBJ2-7 | TRBV18 | CASSPGGGTYEQYF
TRBJ2-7 | TRBV7-9 | CASSSQGGLAVYEQYF
TRBJ2-7 | TRBV11-2 | CASSGGQEGAGEQYF
TRBJ2-1 | TRBV27 | CASSLLQGSNEQFF
TRBJ2-5 | TRBV11-2 | CASHKTRALGETQYF
TRBJ2-1 | TRBV6-5 | CASSYMSSYNEQLF
TRBJ1-5 | TRBV9 | CASSTTAGKEQPQHF
TRBJ2-1 | TRBV19 | CASSIGTRLGEQFF
TRBJ2-7 | TRBV6-1 | CASSEYSSGISSYEQYF